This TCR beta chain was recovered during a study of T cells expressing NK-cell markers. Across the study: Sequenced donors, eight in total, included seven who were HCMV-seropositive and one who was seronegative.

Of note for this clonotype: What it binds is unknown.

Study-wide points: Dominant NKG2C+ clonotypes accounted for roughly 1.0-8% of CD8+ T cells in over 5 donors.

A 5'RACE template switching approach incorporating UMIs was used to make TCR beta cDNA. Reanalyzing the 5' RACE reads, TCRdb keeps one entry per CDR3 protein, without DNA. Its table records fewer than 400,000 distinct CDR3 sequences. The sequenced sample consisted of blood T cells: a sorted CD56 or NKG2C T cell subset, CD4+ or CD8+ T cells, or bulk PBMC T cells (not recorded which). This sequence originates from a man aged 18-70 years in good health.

CDR3 region: CASSHQGQETQYF. The chain has TRBV3-1 and TRBJ2-5. The germline V gene encodes CDR1 LGHDT and CDR2 YNNKEL (reference sequence). The CDR3 has 13 amino acids.